The 13 T cell receptor beta chains presented below share a single source sample, sequenced in a study of vaccination effects on CD4 cells after COVID-19. These receptors have no known antigen. Expansion with viral peptide pools was applied to antigen-specific CD4+ T cells by the ViraFEST assay prior to sequencing. Isolation of CD4+ T cells took place after 10 days of culture. Participants received two doses of either the BNT162b2 or mRNA-1273 vaccine. Assay: immunoSEQ multiplex PCR; the TCRdb copy retains only in-frame clones and omits some. This sample has 65,000 to 95,000 clones, with more than 60% found just once. Sequencing was performed on CD4+ T cells from PBMCs cultured with HCoV-OC43 spike peptides, taken after COVID-19 vaccination. Subset indicated: HCoV-OC43 spike overlapping peptide pool stimulation. Source of these receptors: a human donor who received a COVID-19 vaccine.

The chain's CDR3 is CASSRTVNTEAFF. As DNA, the CDR3 is TGTGCCAGCAGTCGGACGGTTAACACTGAAGCTTTCTTT. The chain joins TRBV6-6 to TRBJ1-1, with D uncertain. This CDR3 spans 13 amino acids. Trimming left V 5 bases short and J 2 bases short, with 9 bases between. The germline V gene has CDR1 MNHNY and CDR2 SVGAGI (reference sequence).

The V call is TRBV6-5, the J call TRBJ2-5; 9 nucleotides agree with TRBD1. Germline V gives CDR1 MNHEY, CDR2 SVGAGI. V was clipped by 8 bases and J by 5 bases; unmatched bases: 6. The CDR3 runs 13 residues. The CDR3 DNA reads as TGTGCCAGCGGCGGACAGGGGTCGGAGACCCAGTACTTC. The encoded protein is CASGGQGSETQYF.

By share, this clone ranks as medium-sized. This sequence joins TRBV18 and TRBJ1-2, with no clear D. Germline CDR1 reads KGHSH; CDR2 reads LQKENI. Trimming removed 3 bases at V and 5 bases at J, with 19 bases between. The CDR3 is 16 amino acids. The CDR3 nucleotides read TGTGCCAGCTCACCCCGCCGGGATATCGGCGGGTATGGCTACACCTTC. It translates to CASSPRRDIGGYGYTF.

V usage is TRBV5-5 and J usage is TRBJ2-1; D possibly corresponds to TRBD2 (6 bases). V gave up 3 bases and J gave up 0 bases, with 16 bases separating them. Per germline, CDR1 SGHKS and CDR2 YYEKEE (reference sequence). This CDR3 spans 17 amino acids. DNA of the CDR3: TGTGCCAGCAGCTGGGGGGACTCTTACAGCTCCTACAATGAGCAGTTCTTC. Translated, it gives CASSWGDSYSSYNEQFF. The complete variable domain, with remaining parts taken from reference TRBV5-5 and TRBJ2-1, reads DAGVTQSPTHLIKTRGQQVTLRCSPISGHKSVSWYQQVLGQGPQFIFQYYEKEERGRGNFPDRFSARQFPNYSSELNVNALLLGDSALYLCASSWGDSYSSYNEQFFGPGTRLTVL.

The chain uses TRBV5-1 and TRBJ2-5; TRBD2 agrees at 7 bases. V lost 2 bases and J lost 1; bases outside the gene matches: 14. This CDR3 has 18 amino acids. From germline, CDR1 is SGHRS and CDR2 YFSETQ. The DNA for the CDR3 is TGCGCCAGCAGCTTCGGGAGCGACTTTTGGGGGGGCCAAGAGACCCAGTACTTC. The encoded protein is CASSFGSDFWGGQETQYF.

The chain carries TRBV3-1 (or the pseudogene TRBV3-2) and TRBJ2-3; no firm D call. This CDR3 comprises 12 residues. The V gene lost 2 bases and the J gene lost 4 bases, with 4 bases spanning the gap. Germline V gene sequence: CDR1 LGHDT, CDR2 YNNKEL (reference sequence). CDR3 bases: TGTGCCAGCAGCCAAAGGTCAGATACGCAGTATTTT. It encodes CASSQRSDTQYF.

This clone was detected only a few times. This chain uses TRBV28 with TRBJ1-5; TRBD1 might be the D (6 bases). The CDR3 is 16 amino acids. V lost 7 bases, J lost 3 bases, and 19 bases lay in between. The germline gives CDR1 MDHEN, CDR2 SYDVKM. CDR3 protein: CASTQRGGAFNQPQHF. For the CDR3, the DNA is TGTGCCAGCACACAACGAGGGGGGGCCTTCAATCAGCCCCAGCATTTT.

This clone appeared a few times. The chain links TRBV5-1 to TRBJ2-2; 11 bases agree with TRBD1. This CDR3 spans 16 amino acids. V lost 4 bases, J lost 4 bases, and 6 bases stayed unmatched. Germline values: CDR1 SGHRS, CDR2 YFSETQ. The CDR3 bases are TGCGCCAGCAGCAACGGACAGGGGGCCGGCACCGGGGAGCTGTTTTTT. Protein: CASSNGQGAGTGELFF.

The chain is built from TRBV18 and TRBJ1-6; 9 nucleotides line up with TRBD1. Trimming took 4 bases from V and 6 from J; bases not matched to a gene: 1. This CDR3 is 14 amino acids long. Germline V gene lookup returns CDR1 KGHSH and CDR2 LQKENI. Written as DNA, the CDR3 is TGTGCCAGCTCACGGGACAGGGCTAATTCACCCCTCCACTTT. The encoded protein is CASSRDRANSPLHF.

The chain combines TRBV5-1 with TRBJ2-3; 7 nucleotides line up with TRBD1. Losses at the gene ends were 4 bases for V and 6 bases for J; bases not matched to a gene: 8. This CDR3 comprises 14 residues. Germline CDR1 SGHRS, CDR2 YFSETQ. CDR3 nucleotides: TGCGCCAGCAGCCCGCAGACAGGGCGGGATACGCAGTATTTT. Residues: CASSPQTGRDTQYF.

This clone has just a few counts. The rearrangement joins TRBV28 to TRBJ1-2; D is ambiguous. The CDR3 loop spans 12 amino acids. Per the germline V gene, CDR1 is MDHEN and CDR2 is SYDVKM. V was trimmed by 1 base and J by 7 bases, leaving 7 bases between them. In DNA, the CDR3 is TGTGCCAGCAGTTTATCAGTATCTGGCTACACCTTC. Translated: CASSLSVSGYTF.

This clone was counted only a few times. The rearrangement joins TRBV28 to TRBJ1-6; D gene uncertain. Germline values: CDR1 MDHEN, CDR2 SYDVKM. The CDR3 covers 11 residues. Trimming pared 7 bases from V and 15 bases from J, leaving 13 bases between. DNA for the CDR3: TGTGCCAGCACCCAGACCGGCCTCCTCCACTTT. This sequence encodes CASTQTGLLHF. The variable domain in full, completed from reference TRBV28 and TRBJ1-6, reads DVKVTQSSRYLVKRTGEKVFLECVQDMDHENMFWYRQDPGLGLRLIYFSYDVKMKEKGDIPEGYSVSREKKERFSLILESASTNQTSMYLCASTQTGLLHFGNGTRLTVT.

The chain carries TRBV28 and TRBJ1-1; the D gene is possibly TRBD1 (5 bases). CDR3 length equals 15 residues. Deletions cut 5 bases from V and 7 bases from J, with 20 bases between. Germline V lookup: CDR1 MDHEN, CDR2 SYDVKM. The CDR3 here is CASSTQSGGTGEAFF. The CDR3 DNA follows: TGTGCCAGCAGTACACAGAGTGGGGGAACGGGTGAAGCTTTCTTT.